This T cell receptor (beta chain) was sequenced during a study of cytomegalovirus exposure and HLA in healthy donors. The primer mix had 60 Vbeta and 13 Jbeta primers. The repertoire was sequenced with immunoSEQ multiplex PCR; TCRdb's copy has only in-frame clones and lacks some. Of some 90,000 clones listed, roughly 80% are singletons. With 0 bases removed from V and 3 bases from J, the gap between germline ends came to 14 bases. This CDR3 has 16 residues. The germline CDR1 and CDR2 sequences are SGHDN and FVKESK. Turning to this clone: The antigen is unknown.

Study-level points and caveats: Later on, analysis showed that most CMV-associated TCR beta chains appeared to be HLA-restricted.

The V gene is TRBV14, the J gene TRBJ1-1, with TRBD1 as a possible D gene (5 bases). This TCR was sampled from a boy aged 5 to 17 in good health and CMV-seronegative. The sample comprised PBMCs. CDR3 sequence (DNA): TGTGCCAGCAGCCAAGAGGGCACAGGCCTGGACACTGAAGCTTTCTTT. It codes for CASSQEGTGLDTEAFF.